Listed below are T cell receptor beta chains from one sample, sequenced in a study of T cell repertoires in cytomegalovirus infection. TCRdb independently ran MiXCR on the reads; one entry per CDR3 protein. The sample shows some 400,000 distinct CDR3 sequences, about a sixth of them seen only once. The sequencing sample was made of PBMCs. All receptors come from a human donor in good health (CMV status not recorded). Some clones in this sample may be carry-over from other donors' samples. Both conserved end residues are part of each CDR3. The D gene is left open where the match is weak. Clone size is shown for a subset of rows, as once, few, many or a class of expanded clone.

clone_size j_call v_call d_call cdr3_aa cdr3_nt
. TRBJ1-5 TRBV27 TRBD1 CATSVRGLSNQPQHF TGTGCCACGTCGGTCAGGGGGTTATCTAATCAGCCCCAGCATTTT
. TRBJ2-5 TRBV18 . CASSPLRASVQETQYF TGTGCCAGCTCACCCCTTCGGGCTAGCGTACAAGAGACCCAGTACTTC
few TRBJ2-1 TRBV5-1 . CASRSGLIVDNEQFF TGCGCCAGCAGGTCGGGCCTCATAGTCGACAATGAGCAGTTCTTC
. TRBJ2-1 TRBV27 TRBD2 CASSPAGLADYNEQFF TGTGCCAGCAGCCCCGCCGGGCTAGCGGACTACAATGAGCAGTTCTTC
few TRBJ2-1 TRBV20-1 . CSAPTSIPDNEQFF TGCAGTGCTCCCACTAGCATCCCTGACAATGAGCAGTTCTTC
. TRBJ2-4 TRBV6-2/TRBV6-3 . CASSRLNIQYF TGTGCCAGCTCGAGACTAAACATTCAGTACTTC
many TRBJ2-3 TRBV20-1 . CSARDLKGPTDTQYF TGCAGTGCTAGAGATTTGAAGGGGCCCACAGATACGCAGTATTTT
few TRBJ1-2 TRBV5-1 . CASSLSLSGRVYTF TGCGCCAGCAGCCTCTCGCTCTCAGGTCGTGTCTACACCTTC
few TRBJ2-7 TRBV4-1 . CASSQVAGLNYEQYF TGCGCCAGCAGCCAAGTGGCGGGACTTAACTACGAGCAGTACTTC
. TRBJ2-5 TRBV5-1 . CASSREYQETQYF TGCGCCAGCAGCCGGGAATACCAAGAGACCCAGTACTTC
. TRBJ2-1 TRBV12-3/TRBV12-4 TRBD2 CASSLVAGDYNEQFF TGTGCCAGCAGTTTAGTAGCGGGGGATTACAATGAGCAGTTCTTC
. TRBJ1-4 TRBV6-1 . CASSEMTGAATNEKLFF TGTGCCAGCAGTGAAATGACAGGAGCAGCAACTAATGAAAAACTGTTTTTT
. TRBJ1-1 TRBV10-3 . CAIRGQYNGDTEAFF TGTGCCATCAGAGGACAGTACAACGGGGATACTGAAGCTTTCTTT
. TRBJ1-5 TRBV6-1 . CASSETAYSNQPQHF TGTGCCAGCAGTGAAACCGCGTATAGCAATCAGCCCCAGCATTTT